These 32 T cell receptor beta chains originate from one sample sequenced in a study of cytomegalovirus exposure and HLA in healthy donors. Primers included in the PCR were 60 Vbeta and 13 Jbeta primers. Data came from immunoSEQ multiplex PCR; TCRdb stores just in-frame clones and leaves some out. The sample consists of roughly 160,000 clones, 70% to 90% of them appearing once. The sequencing sample was made of PBMCs. These receptors all stem from a woman aged 30 to 39 in good health and CMV-seronegative.

This chain uses TRBV5-1 with TRBJ2-2, with TRBD1 matching 8 bases. V lost 3 bases to trimming and J lost 4 bases; unmatched junction nucleotides: 2. Per germline, CDR1 SGHRS and CDR2 YFSETQ. The CDR3 extends over 14 amino acids. The DNA of the CDR3 is TGCGCCAGCAGCTCCGGACAGGGCACCGGGGAGCTGTTTTTT. Its protein is CASSSGQGTGELFF.

This clone turned up a few times. This rearrangement joins TRBV4-3 to TRBJ1-3; D ambiguous. Trimming took 0 bases from V and 0 from J, leaving 3 bases between them. Germline values: CDR1 LGHNA, CDR2 YSLEER. This CDR3 has 14 amino acids. The CDR3 region has the DNA TGCGCCAGCAGCCAAGAGTACTCTGGAAACACCATATATTTT. It is translated as CASSQEYSGNTIYF.

The chain combines TRBV28 with TRBJ1-1, with no clear D. This CDR3 comprises 14 residues. The germline V gene has CDR1 MDHEN and CDR2 SYDVKM. V dropped 3 bases and J dropped 6 bases, with 14 bases sitting between them. CDR3 in amino acids: CASSFRVRASEAFF. The DNA of the CDR3 is TGTGCCAGCAGTTTCCGTGTGCGGGCGTCTGAAGCTTTCTTT.

The J gene is TRBJ2-7, the V gene TRBV5-5; weak D call: TRBD2 (6 bases). Germline V gene data show CDR1 as SGHKS and CDR2 as YYEKEE (reference sequence). There are 14 residues in the CDR3. V lost 4 bases and J lost 4, with 15 bases in between. DNA of the CDR3: TGTGCCAGCAGCCCCGAGCTAGCGCCTTACGAGCAGTACTTC. This sequence encodes CASSPELAPYEQYF.

The CDR3 loop reads CASSLGGTGYIFGNEQYF. The DNA for the CDR3 is TGTGCCAGCAGCTTAGGGGGGACAGGGTACATCTTCGGGAACGAGCAGTACTTC. J is TRBJ2-7 and V is TRBV7-9; 9 bases fit TRBD1. V lost 1 base and J lost 5; bases outside the gene matches: 15. The CDR3 contains 18 residues. CDR1 and CDR2 from the germline V gene are SEHNR and FQNEAQ (reference sequence).

As for this clone: At one boundary the junction diverges from the germline segment, which might be a read error. The same CDR3 can be traced to other DNA sequences in this sample. The chain links TRBV7-9 to TRBJ2-7; tentative D call: TRBD2 (6 bases). There are 12 residues in the CDR3. In germline, CDR1 is SEHNR, CDR2 FQNEAQ (reference sequence). The CDR3 protein is CSSSLGGYEQYF. In DNA form, the CDR3 reads TGTTCCAGCAGCTTGGGGGGATACGAGCAGTACTTC.

The V gene is TRBV7-7, the J gene TRBJ2-3, with 7 nucleotides matching TRBD1. J was trimmed by 4 bases and V by 2 bases; bases with no gene match: 6. The CDR3 covers 15 residues. Germline assignment: CDR1 SSHAT and CDR2 FNYEAQ (reference sequence). For the CDR3, the DNA is TGTGCCAGCAGCTTAAATTGGGACAGCTCAGATACGCAGTATTTT. Amino acid sequence: CASSLNWDSSDTQYF.

This chain links TRBV6-6 with TRBJ1-5; the D gene is possibly TRBD1 (5 bases). Germline loops: CDR1 MNHNY, CDR2 SVGAGI (reference sequence). This CDR3 contains 14 residues. The V end lost 2 bases, the J end lost 4 bases, and 9 bases lay between the germline ends. CDR3: CASSYGGGNQPQHF. The CDR3 nucleotides read TGTGCCAGCAGTTACGGGGGAGGTAATCAGCCCCAGCATTTT.

CDR3 bases: TGCGCCAGCAGCCGACAGAGCTCGGCAGATACGCAGTATTTT. It encodes CASSRQSSADTQYF. The chain carries TRBV5-1 and TRBJ2-3; tentative D call: TRBD1 (5 bases). The germline V gene has CDR1 SGHRS and CDR2 YFSETQ. Trimming shortened V by 4 bases and J by 4 bases, and 13 bases separated the two germline ends. This CDR3 is built from 14 residues.

The V call is TRBV19, the J call TRBJ2-3, with TRBD1 matching 9 bases. This CDR3 has 12 amino acids. CDR1 is LNHDA, CDR2 SQIVND, per germline (reference sequence). J gave up 10 bases and V 6 bases, and 5 bases lay outside the gene matches. The CDR3 loop is CASRTGGASQYF. CDR3 nucleotide sequence: TGTGCCAGTAGGACAGGGGGGGCCTCGCAGTATTTT.

This chain links TRBV19 with TRBJ2-7, with D perhaps matching TRBD2 (6 bases). V lost 5 bases to trimming and J lost 3 bases, with 17 bases between them. Germline CDR1 LNHDA, CDR2 SQIVND (reference sequence). The CDR3 consists of 15 residues. The CDR3 sequence: CASSGKGTPFYEQYF. CDR3 DNA sequence: TGTGCCAGTAGTGGGAAGGGGACTCCCTTCTACGAGCAGTACTTC.

The V and J genes are TRBV5-6 and TRBJ2-5; tentatively, D is TRBD2 (5 bases). This CDR3 contains 15 residues. V shed 0 bases and J shed 5 bases, with 14 bases lying between them. Per germline, CDR1 SGHDT and CDR2 YYEEEE. CDR3 amino acids: CASSLGRGRAETQYF. In DNA form, the CDR3 reads TGTGCCAGCAGCTTGGGGCGCGGGCGGGCCGAGACCCAGTACTTC.

V and J are TRBV5-1 and TRBJ2-3; TRBD2 agrees at 13 bases. Germline CDR1 is SGHRS and CDR2 is YFSETQ. The CDR3 consists of 16 residues. J gave up 10 bases and V 4 bases, and 12 bases lay outside the gene matches. The CDR3 DNA is TGCGCCAGCAGCAGGACTAGCGGGAGTCAACGAGGTGCGCAGTATTTT. As protein: CASSRTSGSQRGAQYF.

The chain employs TRBV2 and TRBJ2-2, with 7 bases identical to TRBD1. CDR1 SNHLY and CDR2 FYNNEI come from the germline V gene. The CDR3 is 13 amino acids. V was clipped by 6 bases and J by 7 bases; unmatched bases: 5. The CDR3 DNA is TGTGCCAGCAGGGCGACAGGGAGCGGGGAGCTGTTTTTT. The encoded protein is CASRATGSGELFF.

This chain uses TRBV11-1 with TRBJ2-7; D possibly corresponds to TRBD1 (5 bases). The CDR3 contains 13 residues. Germline V gene data show CDR1 as SGHAT and CDR2 as FQDESV (reference sequence). Trimming removed 1 base from V and 5 bases from J, with 9 bases in between. CDR3 residues: CASSLGSGNEQYF. The DNA for the CDR3 is TGTGCCAGCAGCTTAGGTTCAGGGAACGAGCAGTACTTC.

This chain joins TRBV27 and TRBJ2-7; D may be TRBD1 (6 bases). Trimming pared 10 bases from V and 5 bases from J, leaving 18 bases between. The CDR3 covers 13 residues. Looked up from germline, CDR1 is MNHEY and CDR2 is SMNVEV (reference sequence). The CDR3 region has the DNA TGTGCCACCTCTGGGGGCCTCCCCGACGAGCAGTACTTC. It is translated as CATSGGLPDEQYF.

In nucleotides, the CDR3 is TGTGCCAGCAGCCGACCGGACAGGGGTGTAACAGATACGCAGTATTTT. Translated, it gives CASSRPDRGVTDTQYF. The chain employs TRBV14 and TRBJ2-3; 9 bases align to TRBD1. The CDR3 runs 16 residues. V dropped 4 bases and J dropped 3; count of bases not matched to a gene: 8. The germline V gene encodes CDR1 SGHDN and CDR2 FVKESK.

J is TRBJ1-4 and V is TRBV9, with D possibly being TRBD1 (5 bases). There are 13 residues in the CDR3. Germline CDR1 reads SGDLS; CDR2 reads YYNGEE. V dropped 1 base and J dropped 10 bases, with 11 bases sitting between them. CDR3 amino acids: CASSVKDGGKLFF. The DNA for the CDR3 is TGTGCCAGCAGCGTAAAAGACGGGGGAAAACTGTTTTTT.

The chain combines TRBV7-2 with TRBJ1-5; D is possibly TRBD1 (5 bases). The germline V gene has CDR1 SGHTA and CDR2 FQGNSA. V gave up 1 base and J gave up 5 bases, with 12 bases separating them. The CDR3 covers 15 residues. The CDR3 loop is CASSLGGEPHQPQHF. CDR3 DNA sequence: TGTGCCAGCAGCTTAGGGGGCGAGCCTCATCAGCCCCAGCATTTT.

As DNA, the CDR3 is TGTGCCAGCGGAGGCTATCCCCGCGAGCAGTACTTC. Residues: CASGGYPREQYF. The genes are TRBV6-1 and TRBJ2-7; TRBD2 is a possible D gene (5 bases). CDR3 length: 12 residues. V lost 8 bases and J lost 6, with 14 bases in between. Per the germline V gene, CDR1 is MNHNS and CDR2 is SASEGT.

The rearrangement uses TRBV7-7 and TRBJ2-1; D unclear. Germline CDR1 is SSHAT and CDR2 is FNYEAQ (reference sequence). The CDR3 runs 13 residues. The V and J ends lost 1 base and 7 bases respectively, with 8 bases between them. CDR3 in DNA: TGTGCCAGCAGCTTAGGCCTAGGAAATGAGCAGTTCTTC. It yields the protein CASSLGLGNEQFF.

The rearrangement uses TRBV5-4 and TRBJ2-3; TRBD2 matches 13 bases. Germline assignment: CDR1 SGHNT and CDR2 YYREEE (reference sequence). V shed 0 bases, J shed 4 bases, and the junction held 5 bases outside the gene matches. This CDR3 has 17 amino acids. CDR3 DNA sequence: TGTGCCAGCAGCTTGGTGGGACTAGCGGGGCCGGCAGATACGCAGTATTTT. As protein: CASSLVGLAGPADTQYF. Using reference TRBV5-4 and TRBJ2-3 for the parts outside the CDR3, the full variable domain is ETGVTQSPTHLIKTRGQQVTLRCSSQSGHNTVSWYQQALGQGPQFIFQYYREEENGRGNFPPRFSGLQFPNYSSELNVNALELDDSALYLCASSLVGLAGPADTQYFGPGTRLTVL.

This chain connects TRBV5-4 to TRBJ2-3; a weak D match, TRBD2 (5 bases). The CDR3 runs to 15 residues. V lost 0 bases to trimming and J lost 1 base, with 9 bases between them. Germline V gene sequence: CDR1 SGHNT, CDR2 YYREEE (reference sequence). The CDR3 is CASSLALARTDTQYF. The CDR3 DNA reads TGTGCCAGCAGCTTGGCCCTAGCCCGCACAGATACGCAGTATTTT.

The chain is built from TRBV6-4 and TRBJ2-1; 7 bases align to TRBD2. The CDR3 is made up of 15 amino acids. The trim removed 10 bases at V and 3 bases at J, leaving 12 bases unmatched. Germline V lookup: CDR1 MRHNA, CDR2 SNTAGT. This CDR3 reads CAIIPREADYNEQFF. CDR3 bases: TGTGCCATCATCCCCCGGGAGGCCGACTACAATGAGCAGTTCTTC.

In nucleotides, the CDR3 is TGTGCCAGCTCACCCAATAATGAAAAACTGTTTTTT. This translates into CASSPNNEKLFF. The rearrangement joins TRBV18 to TRBJ1-4; D ambiguous. V lost 3 bases and J 4 bases, leaving 3 bases between the germline ends. The CDR3 runs to 12 residues. Germline CDR1 KGHSH, CDR2 LQKENI. The full variable domain, completed using reference TRBV18 and TRBJ1-4, is NAGVMQNPRHLVRRRGQEARLRCSPMKGHSHVYWYRQLPEEGLKFMVYLQKENIIDESGMPKERFSAEFPKEGPSILRIQQVVRGDSAAYFCASSPNNEKLFFGSGTQLSVL.

The CDR3 reads CASSFTLQGAYYGYTF. CDR3 coding DNA: TGTGCCAGCAGTTTCACCTTACAGGGGGCGTACTATGGCTACACCTTC. This rearrangement joins TRBV6-5 to TRBJ1-2, with 9 bases lining up with TRBD1. The CDR3 is 16 amino acids. V lost 4 bases to trimming and J lost 3 bases; unmatched junction nucleotides: 9. CDR1 MNHEY and CDR2 SVGAGI come from the germline V gene.

This clone showed up many times. The chain recombines TRBV6-5 with TRBJ2-7; D is undetermined. The CDR3 has 11 residues. Germline assignment: CDR1 MNHEY and CDR2 SVGAGI. V dropped 4 bases and J dropped 5 bases, with 6 bases sitting between them. CDR3 coding DNA: TGTGCCAGCAGTTCAATCCACGAGCAGTACTTC. It encodes CASSSIHEQYF.

This chain joins TRBV27 and TRBJ1-5; D possibly corresponds to TRBD1 (5 bases). Trimming took 6 bases from V and 1 from J, leaving 16 bases between them. The CDR3 has 16 residues. Germline values: CDR1 MNHEY, CDR2 SMNVEV (reference sequence). CDR3: CASRSRGGVSNQPQHF. The CDR3 coding sequence is TGTGCCAGCAGATCCCGGGGGGGGGTAAGCAATCAGCCCCAGCATTTT.

The rearrangement links TRBV5-1 to TRBJ2-7, with TRBD2 as a possible D gene (5 bases). CDR1 and CDR2 from the germline V gene are SGHRS and YFSETQ. The CDR3 consists of 11 residues. V lost 6 bases and J lost 6, with 10 bases in between. CDR3 sequence: CASTEAGEQYF. The CDR3 region has the DNA TGCGCCAGCACCGAGGCGGGCGAGCAGTACTTC.

This clone showed up just once. The rearrangement links TRBV18 to TRBJ2-5, with D possibly matching TRBD2 (6 bases). The V gene lost 1 base and the J gene lost 2 bases, with 11 bases spanning the gap. The germline V gene encodes CDR1 KGHSH and CDR2 LQKENI. The CDR3 is 15 residues long. This CDR3 reads CASSPQGGWQETQYF. In DNA form, the CDR3 reads TGTGCCAGCTCACCACAGGGAGGCTGGCAAGAGACCCAGTACTTC.

The rearrangement uses TRBV2 and TRBJ1-1; TRBD1 agrees at 7 bases. CDR3 size: 14 residues. V shed 9 bases and J 0 bases; nucleotides not matched to a gene: 7. The germline V gene has CDR1 SNHLY and CDR2 FYNNEI. This CDR3 is CARQTGRLNTEAFF. In DNA form, the CDR3 reads TGTGCCAGGCAGACAGGGAGGCTGAACACTGAAGCTTTCTTT.

The CDR3 spells CASSEQGTPQPQHF. The CDR3 region has the DNA TGTGCCAGCAGCGAACAGGGGACTCCTCAGCCCCAGCATTTT. This rearrangement joins TRBV7-8 to TRBJ1-5; 7 bases align to TRBD1. V dropped 5 bases and J dropped 6; count of bases not matched to a gene: 7. The CDR3 is 14 amino acids. The germline CDR1 and CDR2 sequences are SGHVS and FQNEAQ.